The text below deals with one T cell receptor (beta chain). Its matching antigen is unknown. Other DNA sequences in this specimen translate into the identical CDR3. Genomic DNA of every subset was divided equally among multiple immunoSEQ plates. This table comes from immunoSEQ multiplex PCR, and its TCRdb copy is limited to in-frame clones, with some not included. The sample shows about 680,000 clones, about 91% of them seen only once. CD8 cells regarded as naive lacked CD45RO, were positively chosen for CCR7, and omitted terminally differentiated effector memory CD45RA+ cells. Healthy and HIV-negative, the adult donors had no recent acute infections or vaccinations. The ends were cut back, 3 bases at V and 1 base at J, with 6 bases in the middle. There are 13 residues in the CDR3. Germline V gene lookup returns CDR1 MNHEY and CDR2 SVGAGI. The data were taken from a study of shared clonotypes between healthy human individuals. Study-level information: Each donor contributed plates that comprised three CD4 naive, three CD4 memory, two CD8 naive and one CD8 memory.

The study, taken as a whole, reports: Some naive CD4 clonotypes, around 4.7%, turned up in common across several donors.

Sequencing was performed on naive CD8+ T cells sorted from blood. The rearrangement uses TRBV6-5 and TRBJ1-1; D is uncertain. The clonotype was recovered from a man aged 25-45 years in good health. CDR3 nucleotides: TGTGCCAGCAGTTATGAGGGGAACACTGAAGCTTTCTTT. Translation gives CASSYEGNTEAFF.